The clone carrying this T cell receptor (beta chain) was detected only a few times. This entry belongs to a study of blood T cells in healthy people across ages. A second about 7 to 11 cycle PCR used barcoded and J-beta primers. TCRdb processed the 5' RACE reads anew with MiXCR; each CDR3 protein has one entry. The sample has 750,000 to 850,000 distinct CDR3 sequences; 25% are singletons. Per the germline V gene, CDR1 is GTSNPN and CDR2 is SVGIG (reference sequence). With 1 base removed from V and 4 bases from J, the gap between germline ends came to 10 bases. This CDR3 has 13 residues. Another study also made use of these data, one on T cells of mothers and their children. That publication notes: The authors used all extracted RNA for cDNA synthesis, at about 1.5 ug per 15 ul. Mothers gave over 10 million TCR beta CDR3 reads each, and children some 3 million each.

This chain uses TRBV30 with TRBJ1-2; D remains ambiguous. The sequence was collected from a boy between 5 and 17 years old in good health. The specimen sequenced was blood. The CDR3 region is CAWSEGVGYGYTF. CDR3 nucleotide sequence: TGTGCCTGGAGTGAGGGTGTGGGCTATGGCTACACCTTC.